Following are 26 T cell receptor beta chains from one sample sequenced in a study of control samples from healthy donors and cancer patients (TCRdb year 2020). Libraries came from the immunoSEQ multiplex PCR assay. As stored in TCRdb, this immuneACCESS dataset retains in-frame rearrangements with V and J assigned. A fraction of the clones does not appear; measured against another copy, unresolved V genes explain less than half of the discrepancy, and the remainder lacks a known reason. The sample contains some 79,000 clones, roughly 87% of them found a single time. The ten largest make up 3% to 4% of the sample. The sample taken for sequencing was blood. The receptors stem from a woman aged 50 to 60 in good health.

The chain combines TRBV5-4 with TRBJ2-2; 7 bases are a match to TRBD2. Trimming took 4 bases from V and 7 from J; bases not matched to a gene: 10. CDR3 length equals 15 residues. Germline assignment: CDR1 SGHNT and CDR2 YYREEE (reference sequence). CDR3 DNA sequence: TGTGCCAGCAGCGTAAGCGGGACCGTAATCGGGGAGCTGTTTTTT. Translating gives CASSVSGTVIGELFF.

This chain connects TRBV11-1 to TRBJ2-7; 13 bases are shared with TRBD2. Germline CDR1 and CDR2: SGHAT and FQDESV (reference sequence). The CDR3 has 15 amino acids. After removal of 4 bases from V and 2 bases from J, the junction contained 2 bases not matched to a gene. As DNA, the CDR3 is TGTGCCAGCAGCTACGGACTAGCGGGAGCCTACGAGCAGTACTTC. Its protein product is CASSYGLAGAYEQYF.

The chain combines TRBV11-1 with TRBJ2-1; 7 nucleotides line up with TRBD1. Looked up from germline, CDR1 is SGHAT and CDR2 is FQDESV (reference sequence). The CDR3 is 13 residues long. V trimming: 5 bases; J trimming: 5 bases; junction bases outside the gene matches: 3. CDR3 sequence reads: CASSIGQDNEQFF. The CDR3 bases are TGTGCCAGCAGCATCGGACAGGACAATGAGCAGTTCTTC.

This clone is a singleton in its sample. This sequence joins TRBV6-5 and TRBJ1-2; 7 nucleotides agree with TRBD1. The CDR3 is made up of 13 amino acids. CDR1 is MNHEY, CDR2 SVGAGI, per germline. V trimming: 8 bases; J trimming: 7 bases; junction bases outside the gene matches: 10. The CDR3 coding sequence is TGTGCCAGCGGCGACAGGGAGGCGGGTGGCTACACCTTC. It is translated as CASGDREAGGYTF.

Only one count was recorded for this clone. This chain joins TRBV21-1 and TRBJ2-5; the tabulated D call, TRBD1, remains unverified against the DNA. TRBV21-1 is a pseudogene locus. This CDR3 spans 15 amino acids. The CDR3 sequence: CASSRTDREQETQYF. Here the CDR3 DNA reads TGTGCCAGCAGCCGAACCGACAGAGAACAAGAGACCCAGTACTTC.

This clone was picked up a small number of times. This chain links TRBV10-3 with TRBJ2-7; 9 positions agree with TRBD1. V lost 5 bases to trimming and J lost 11 bases; unmatched junction nucleotides: 4. In germline, CDR1 is ENHRY, CDR2 SYGVKD. The CDR3 is 11 residues long. The CDR3 nucleotides read TGTGCCATCAGTTCTACAGGGGGCAAGTACTTC. Its protein is CAISSTGGKYF.

The V and J genes are TRBV7-9 and TRBJ1-2; D not resolved. The V gene lost 2 bases and the J gene lost 4 bases, with 14 bases spanning the gap. The CDR3 has 15 amino acids. CDR1 is SEHNR and CDR2 is FQNEAQ in the germline V gene (reference sequence). CDR3 DNA: TGTGCCAGCAGCTTATTTATTCGGGGTAGCTATGGCTACACCTTC. Translation gives CASSLFIRGSYGYTF.

With respect to this clone: One junction end does not reproduce the germline sequence, and a read error may be involved. J is TRBJ2-7 and V is TRBV3-1 (or the pseudogene TRBV3-2); 13 nucleotides agree with TRBD2. The CDR3 is 15 residues long. The germline V gene encodes CDR1 LGHDT and CDR2 YNNKEL (reference sequence). The DNA of the CDR3 is TGTGCCAGCAGCCGGACTAGCGGGAGCCCCCCCGCCATAAGCTTC. Its protein product is CASSRTSGSPPAISF.

This clone was seen more than once but under ten times. The rearrangement joins TRBV10-3 to TRBJ2-1; D is possibly TRBD2 (5 bases). The CDR3 consists of 16 residues. V dropped 2 bases and J dropped 0 bases, with 11 bases sitting between them. Per the germline V gene, CDR1 is ENHRY and CDR2 is SYGVKD. The CDR3 region has the DNA TGTGCCATCAGTGAGCACCTGGCGGGCTCCTACAATGAGCAGTTCTTC. This encodes CAISEHLAGSYNEQFF.

The rearrangement joins TRBV9 to TRBJ2-7, with a tentative D call TRBD1 (5 bases). This CDR3 spans 15 amino acids. Trimming cost V 0 bases and J 2 bases, with 12 bases left between them. Germline V gene sequence: CDR1 SGDLS, CDR2 YYNGEE. CDR3 sequence: CASSVEQGATYEQYF. CDR3 DNA sequence: TGTGCCAGCAGCGTAGAGCAGGGCGCGACCTACGAGCAGTACTTC. Filled out from reference TRBV9 and TRBJ2-7, the complete variable domain reads DSGVTQTPKHLITATGQRVTLRCSPRSGDLSVYWYQQSLDQGLQFLIQYYNGEERAKGNILERFSAQQFPDLHSELNLSSLELGDSALYFCASSVEQGATYEQYFGPGTRLTVT.

This chain connects TRBV11-2 to TRBJ1-4, with TRBD1 matching over 7 bases. This CDR3 is 17 amino acids long. The V gene's germline CDR1 is SGHAT and CDR2 FQNNGV. The ends lost 1 base at V and 5 bases at J; junction bases unmatched: 10. CDR3 sequence reads: CASSLAGTDLRNEKLFF. In DNA form, the CDR3 reads TGTGCCAGCAGCTTAGCAGGGACAGACCTTAGGAATGAAAAACTGTTTTTT.

This chain joins TRBV7-8 and TRBJ1-5; D is undetermined. Between the trimmed V and J ends, which lost 2 bases and 6 bases, there was a span of 11 bases. The CDR3 covers 14 residues. Germline CDR1 and CDR2: SGHVS and FQNEAQ. CDR3 sequence (DNA): TGTGCCAGCAGCTTAAACGATCGGAGTCAGCCCCAGCATTTT. This translates into CASSLNDRSQPQHF.

This chain joins TRBV9 and TRBJ2-5; 10 bases match TRBD1. Germline lookup yields CDR1 SGDLS and CDR2 YYNGEE. The V gene end was trimmed by 4 bases and the J gene end by 4 bases; junction bases not matched to a gene: 7. This CDR3 is 15 amino acids long. The CDR3 region is CASSTRQGARETQYF. The CDR3 coding sequence is TGTGCCAGCAGCACCCGACAGGGGGCTCGAGAGACCCAGTACTTC. The full variable domain, rest sourced from reference TRBV9 and TRBJ2-5, is DSGVTQTPKHLITATGQRVTLRCSPRSGDLSVYWYQQSLDQGLQFLIQYYNGEERAKGNILERFSAQQFPDLHSELNLSSLELGDSALYFCASSTRQGARETQYFGPGTRLLVL.

The CDR3 here is CASSPGTLNEQFF. The CDR3 DNA sequence: TGTGCCAGCAGCCCCGGGACCTTGAATGAGCAGTTCTTC. The V call is TRBV2, the J call TRBJ2-1; D could derive from TRBD1 or TRBD2 (5 bases each). Germline CDR1 and CDR2: SNHLY and FYNNEI. This CDR3 has 13 residues. With 6 bases removed from V and 7 bases from J, the gap between germline ends came to 13 bases.

The chain uses TRBV3-1 (or the pseudogene TRBV3-2) and TRBJ2-7, with 7 bases that match TRBD2. The V gene end was trimmed by 1 base and the J gene end by 6 bases; junction bases not matched to a gene: 6. This CDR3 has 14 amino acids. Germline V gene lookup returns CDR1 LGHDT and CDR2 YNNKEL (reference sequence). The CDR3 DNA reads TGTGCCAGCAGCCAAGCAATGTGGGGGGGCGAGCAGTACTTC. As protein: CASSQAMWGGEQYF.

V and J are TRBV3-1 (or the pseudogene TRBV3-2) and TRBJ1-3, with a weak D call TRBD1 (6 bases). V was trimmed by 4 bases and J by 5 bases, leaving 24 bases between them. Per the germline V gene, CDR1 is LGHDT and CDR2 is YNNKEL (reference sequence). The CDR3 totals 18 residues. DNA for the CDR3: TGTGCCAGCAGCCCCCTCCAACAGGGCCGGCCTGACCGAAACACCATATATTTT. Its protein is CASSPLQQGRPDRNTIYF.

The rearrangement links TRBV19 to TRBJ1-1; D is unclear. This CDR3 has 14 amino acids. CDR1 and CDR2 (germline): LNHDA, SQIVND (reference sequence). The V and J ends lost 3 bases and 1 base respectively, with 9 bases between them. The CDR3 nucleotides read TGTGCCAGTAGTATCCCGGCATCGAACACTGAAGCTTTCTTT. This gives the protein CASSIPASNTEAFF.

The rearrangement joins TRBV10-3 to TRBJ2-2, with TRBD2 matching 8 bases. V lost 8 bases to trimming and J lost 0 bases; unmatched junction nucleotides: 2. Germline values: CDR1 ENHRY, CDR2 SYGVKD. The CDR3 length is 14 residues. DNA for the CDR3: TGTGCCATCCGGGGGGGAACGAACACCGGGGAGCTGTTTTTT. Translation gives CAIRGGTNTGELFF.

To note about this clone: Other DNA variants within this sample encode the same CDR3. The J gene is TRBJ1-1, the V gene TRBV6-1, with D hard to call. Germline V gene sequence: CDR1 MNHNS, CDR2 SASEGT. With 2 bases removed from V and 0 bases from J, the gap between germline ends came to 4 bases. CDR3 length: 13 residues. The CDR3 nucleotides read TGTGCCAGCAGTGAACGGCTGAACACTGAAGCTTTCTTT. Its protein product is CASSERLNTEAFF.

The table lists this clone with a count of one. This chain links TRBV11-2 with TRBJ1-1, with D possibly matching TRBD1 (5 bases). Germline assignment: CDR1 SGHAT and CDR2 FQNNGV. The V and J ends lost 3 bases and 7 bases respectively, with 12 bases between them. The CDR3 runs to 13 residues. Written as DNA, the CDR3 is TGTGCCAGCAGCTTTGGGGGATGGGGTGAAGCTTTCTTT. Translation: CASSFGGWGEAFF.

This chain links TRBV29-1 with TRBJ2-1, with 10 bases matching TRBD2. V dropped 2 bases and J dropped 4; count of bases not matched to a gene: 5. CDR3 size: 15 residues. The germline gives CDR1 SQVTM, CDR2 ANQGSEA. The CDR3 is CSVETTSGAYNEQFF. CDR3 nucleotide sequence: TGCAGCGTTGAAACCACTAGCGGGGCTTACAATGAGCAGTTCTTC.

This chain uses TRBV11-2 with TRBJ2-2, with a weak D call TRBD2 (5 bases). The V and J ends lost 5 bases and 7 bases respectively, with 17 bases between them. Germline V gene lookup returns CDR1 SGHAT and CDR2 FQNNGV. CDR3 size: 15 residues. The CDR3 reads CASSRGQVEGGELFF. CDR3 coding DNA: TGTGCCAGCAGCCGTGGGCAGGTCGAGGGCGGGGAGCTGTTTTTT.

This clone was seen once. The genes are TRBV27 and TRBJ1-1, with unresolved D. Deletions cut 2 bases from V and 6 bases from J, with 10 bases between. This CDR3 has 13 residues. Germline CDR1 reads MNHEY; CDR2 reads SMNVEV (reference sequence). CDR3 sequence: CASSLLRSAEAFF. As DNA, the CDR3 is TGTGCCAGCAGTTTACTGCGAAGTGCTGAAGCTTTCTTT.

The rearrangement joins TRBV10-3 to TRBJ2-2; 10 nucleotides match TRBD1. The CDR3 is 18 residues long. Unmatched junction bases numbered 17, after V lost 7 bases and J lost 6 bases. Per germline, CDR1 ENHRY and CDR2 SYGVKD. CDR3 protein: CAIKRQGAWGRDAGELFF. DNA for the CDR3: TGTGCCATCAAGAGACAGGGGGCCTGGGGGAGGGACGCCGGGGAGCTGTTTTTT.

The rearrangement links TRBV5-1 to TRBJ1-1; TRBD1 might be the D (5 bases). Trimming cost V 5 bases and J 1 base, with 9 bases left between them. The CDR3 covers 13 residues. CDR1 is SGHRS, CDR2 YFSETQ, per germline. The CDR3 loop is CASSIQGNTEAFF. CDR3 DNA sequence: TGCGCCAGCAGTATCCAGGGGAACACTGAAGCTTTCTTT.

The rearrangement links TRBV7-2 to TRBJ2-5, with TRBD2 matching 9 bases. Germline CDR1 is SGHTA and CDR2 is FQGNSA. V lost 5 bases and J lost 0; bases outside the gene matches: 4. The CDR3 extends over 15 amino acids. This CDR3 reads CASSPGLAYQETQYF. DNA for the CDR3: TGTGCCAGCAGCCCCGGACTAGCGTACCAAGAGACCCAGTACTTC.